This T cell receptor beta chain came from a study of human T cells and chemical hapten exposure. Study background: Diphenylcyclopropenone was applied weekly to patients' scalps across the approximately 25-week study. There were per-sample TCR yield variations, arising mainly from small pooled library volume differences. Alopecia areata, totalis or universalis affected patients, mainly female.

Germline loops: CDR1 MDHEN, CDR2 SYDVKM. The CDR3 is made up of 16 amino acids. Trimming took off 6 bases at V and 4 bases at J, with 18 bases between the two ends. General study results and limits: All donors were alopecia patients, so their immunity may differ from that of healthy people.

TCRdb analysed the RACE reads with MiXCR anew, one entry per CDR3 protein. Altogether 150,000 or so distinct CDR3 sequences are present, about 14% being singletons, with the ten largest covering 1.7%. The time point denotes: patch test 1, 2 weeks after DPC sensitization. This sample's treatment: therapeutic diphenylcyclopropenone sensitization with weekly scalp DPC. This clonotype turned up a few times. Its antigen is currently unknown. V usage is TRBV28 and J usage is TRBJ2-2, with TRBD2 as a possible D gene (7 bases). The origin of this receptor is a woman in her thirties with alopecia areata. Some clones in this sample may be carry-over from other donors' samples. Sequencing used whole blood, obtained in connection with sensitization to the hapten diphenylcyclopropenone (DPC). CDR3 in amino acids: CASRGLTGRGTGELFF. The CDR3 DNA reads as TGTGCCAGCAGAGGACTCACAGGGAGGGGCACCGGGGAGCTGTTTTTT.